This entry lists 18 T cell receptor beta chains sequenced from one sample in a study of radiotherapy plus CTLA-4 blockade in lung cancer. Repertoires were generated with immunoSEQ multiplex PCR, while TCRdb's copy carries only in-frame clones and drops some. This sample has some 98,000 clones, with roughly four fifths found just once. Sample: peripheral blood, taken from a patient treated with radiotherapy plus ipilimumab. The receptor source for this set is a human donor with non-small cell lung cancer who had a partial response to radiotherapy plus ipilimumab.

The chain's CDR3 is CASSLRLAGGPWEQFF. The CDR3, as DNA: TGCGCCAGCAGCTTACGACTCGCGGGAGGGCCATGGGAGCAGTTCTTC. This chain uses TRBV5-1 with TRBJ2-1; 9 bases match TRBD2. Germline trimming cut 2 bases from V and 10 bases from J; bases unmatched to any gene: 13. The CDR3 covers 16 residues. Germline V gene lookup returns CDR1 SGHRS and CDR2 YFSETQ.

Note on this clone: The sample contains more than one DNA sequence encoding this CDR3. The chain joins TRBV7-8 to TRBJ2-7; TRBD2 matches 7 bases. Germline loops: CDR1 SGHVS, CDR2 FQNEAQ. With 5 bases clipped from V and 3 bases from J, the junction kept 10 bases outside the gene matches. This CDR3 has 15 residues. CDR3 in amino acids: CASSLGLAANYEQYF. The DNA of the CDR3 is TGTGCCAGCAGCCTCGGGCTAGCGGCGAACTACGAGCAGTACTTC.

The J gene is TRBJ2-7, the V gene TRBV11-2, with a tentative D call TRBD2 (5 bases). This CDR3 is 13 amino acids long. Looked up from germline, CDR1 is SGHAT and CDR2 is FQNNGV. V lost 2 bases and J lost 7, with 12 bases in between. The CDR3 DNA sequence: TGTGCCAGCAGCTTAAGCGGTTGGGGAGAGCAGTACTTC. Its translation: CASSLSGWGEQYF.

The rearrangement joins TRBV9 to TRBJ2-5; maybe TRBD2 (7 bases). The CDR3 runs to 16 residues. The V gene's germline CDR1 is SGDLS and CDR2 YYNGEE. V dropped 0 bases and J dropped 5 bases, with 17 bases sitting between them. The CDR3 coding sequence is TGTGCCAGCAGCGTAGGGGGGGGAGGGGGGATGGAGACCCAGTACTTC. Its translation: CASSVGGGGGMETQYF.

This chain uses TRBV7-2 with TRBJ2-2; weak D call: TRBD2 (6 bases). Germline V gene sequence: CDR1 SGHTA, CDR2 FQGNSA. The V end lost 3 bases, the J end lost 3 bases, and 11 bases lay between the germline ends. This CDR3 has 15 residues. CDR3 coding DNA: TGTGCCAGCAGCTTCCGGGACTCCTACACCGGGGAGCTGTTTTTT. It yields the protein CASSFRDSYTGELFF.

The gene calls are TRBV5-1 and TRBJ1-2; 8 bases match TRBD1. The CDR3 loop spans 13 amino acids. V lost 4 bases and J lost 8; bases outside the gene matches: 7. In germline, CDR1 is SGHRS, CDR2 YFSETQ. The CDR3 region is CASSLGTGGGYTF. DNA for the CDR3: TGCGCCAGCAGCCTTGGGACAGGCGGAGGCTACACCTTC.

V usage is TRBV6-4 and J usage is TRBJ2-1; 8 nucleotides agree with TRBD2. The V and J ends lost 3 bases and 6 bases, in that order; junction bases with no gene match: 10. Germline CDR1 reads MRHNA; CDR2 reads SNTAGT. The CDR3 runs 16 residues. As DNA, the CDR3 is TGTGCCAGCAGTGAGGGCAGCGGGAGAGCGGTCAATGAGCAGTTCTTC. Amino acids: CASSEGSGRAVNEQFF.

With regard to this clone: Other DNA sequences in the same sample also yield this CDR3. This chain connects TRBV7-3 to TRBJ2-6; a possible D gene is TRBD1 (6 bases). Trimming left V 5 bases short and J 0 bases short, with 8 bases between. CDR3 length equals 15 residues. Germline V CDR1 and CDR2: SGHTA, FQGTGA. In DNA form, the CDR3 reads TGTGCCAGCAGCCTAGGGGGCTCTGGGGCCAACGTCCTGACTTTC. It specifies CASSLGGSGANVLTF.

This sequence joins TRBV5-1 and TRBJ2-2; possible D gene TRBD2, 6 bases. With 0 bases removed from V and 1 base from J, the gap between germline ends came to 7 bases. Germline assignment: CDR1 SGHRS and CDR2 YFSETQ. The CDR3 totals 15 residues. CDR3 sequence reads: CASSLGGVNTGELFF. The CDR3 DNA reads TGCGCCAGCAGCTTGGGGGGGGTGAACACCGGGGAGCTGTTTTTT. Full variable domain (rest looked up from reference TRBV5-1 and TRBJ2-2): KAGVTQTPRYLIKTRGQQVTLSCSPISGHRSVSWYQQTPGQGLQFLFEYFSETQRNKGNFPGRFSGRQFSNSRSEMNVSTLELGDSALYLCASSLGGVNTGELFFGEGSRLTVL.

The rearrangement links TRBV27 to TRBJ1-1; 8 nucleotides agree with TRBD1. The CDR3 spans 15 residues. The germline V gene encodes CDR1 MNHEY and CDR2 SMNVEV (reference sequence). J was trimmed by 5 bases and V by 2 bases; bases with no gene match: 7. CDR3 sequence reads: CASSLMPRQGTEAFF. In nucleotides, the CDR3 is TGTGCCAGCAGTTTAATGCCGAGACAGGGGACTGAAGCTTTCTTT.

The chain joins TRBV7-9 to TRBJ2-2; 7 nucleotides match TRBD1. Germline CDR1 is SEHNR and CDR2 is FQNEAQ (reference sequence). With V trimmed by 8 bases and J by 4 bases, 7 bases remained unmatched. The CDR3 sequence is 14 residues long. CDR3 sequence: CASGDRVATGELFF. The CDR3 DNA sequence: TGTGCCAGCGGTGACAGGGTGGCCACCGGGGAGCTGTTTTTT.

V and J are TRBV18 and TRBJ1-5; a weak D match, TRBD1 (6 bases). The CDR3 extends over 13 amino acids. Germline V CDR1 and CDR2: KGHSH, LQKENI. V was cut by 4 bases and J by 4 bases, with 8 bases left in between. The DNA of the CDR3 is TGTGCCAGCTCACTTGGACAGAATCAGCCCCAGCATTTT. Translation gives CASSLGQNQPQHF.

The V gene is TRBV5-1, the J gene TRBJ2-7; 13 bases are a match to TRBD2. The ends lost 7 bases at V and 3 bases at J; junction bases unmatched: 4. The CDR3 covers 14 residues. Germline V CDR1 and CDR2: SGHRS, YFSETQ. Here the CDR3 reads CASGGLAGDYEQYF. In DNA form, the CDR3 reads TGCGCCAGCGGTGGACTAGCGGGAGACTACGAGCAGTACTTC. Full variable domain (missing parts from reference TRBV5-1 and TRBJ2-7): KAGVTQTPRYLIKTRGQQVTLSCSPISGHRSVSWYQQTPGQGLQFLFEYFSETQRNKGNFPGRFSGRQFSNSRSEMNVSTLELGDSALYLCASGGLAGDYEQYFGPGTRLTVT.

The chain is built from TRBV10-2 and TRBJ1-1; no clear D gene. With 0 bases removed from V and 4 bases from J, the gap between germline ends came to 9 bases. Germline CDR1 reads WSHSY; CDR2 reads SAAADI. The CDR3 totals 14 residues. DNA of the CDR3: TGCGCCAGCAGTGAGTCGGAGGGAGTCACTGAAGCTTTCTTT. Translated: CASSESEGVTEAFF.

With regard to this clone: Other DNA sequences in the sample encode the same CDR3. The rearrangement links TRBV18 to TRBJ1-3; 7 nucleotides agree with TRBD1. With 3 bases clipped from V and 0 bases from J, the junction kept 2 bases outside the gene matches. The CDR3 is made up of 15 amino acids. Germline CDR1 reads KGHSH; CDR2 reads LQKENI. CDR3 loop: CASSPGTDSGNTIYF. The CDR3 coding sequence is TGTGCCAGCTCACCTGGGACAGACTCTGGAAACACCATATATTTT.

The chain couples TRBV7-2 to TRBJ2-7; TRBD2 matches 7 bases. V shed 0 bases, J shed 3 bases, and the junction held 2 bases outside the gene matches. The CDR3 is made up of 14 amino acids. The germline CDR1 and CDR2 sequences are SGHTA and FQGNSA. DNA for the CDR3: TGTGCCAGCAGCTTAGCTGGGACTATCTACGAGCAGTACTTC. It yields the protein CASSLAGTIYEQYF. The variable domain in full, completed from reference TRBV7-2 and TRBJ2-7, reads GAGVSQSPSNKVTEKGKDVELRCDPISGHTALYWYRQSLGQGLEFLIYFQGNSAPDKSGLPSDRFSAERTGGSVSTLTIQRTQQEDSAVYLCASSLAGTIYEQYFGPGTRLTVT.

The rearrangement joins TRBV19 to TRBJ2-2; tentative D call: TRBD1 (5 bases). CDR1 LNHDA and CDR2 SQIVND come from the germline V gene (reference sequence). Trimming removed 6 bases at V and 3 bases at J, with 11 bases between. This CDR3 spans 14 amino acids. The CDR3 DNA is TGTGCCAGTAGGGACGAAGGGGACACCGGGGAGCTGTTTTTT. Its translation: CASRDEGDTGELFF.

The chain employs TRBV7-7 and TRBJ2-7; tentatively, D is TRBD2 (5 bases). Germline V CDR1 and CDR2: SSHAT, FNYEAQ (reference sequence). The CDR3 has 15 amino acids. Trimming stripped 1 base from V and 2 bases from J, with 12 bases between. CDR3 residues: CASSLGEIPPYEQYF. The DNA of the CDR3 is TGTGCCAGCAGCTTAGGGGAGATACCACCCTACGAGCAGTACTTC.